The 7 T cell receptor beta chains below all came from one sample that was sequenced in a study of blood T cell repertoires in COVID-19. Only in-frame clones appear in the TCRdb table, and some are missing; sequencing was by immunoSEQ multiplex PCR. The sample has 120,000 to 150,000 clones, more than 75% seen once. What was sequenced was peripheral blood. The source is a human donor in a cohort sampled during active COVID-19.

This clone has more than one count but fewer than ten. This chain joins TRBV4-1 and TRBJ2-2; perhaps TRBD2 as D (6 bases). This CDR3 comprises 14 residues. CDR1 MGHRA and CDR2 YSYEKL come from the germline V gene. Trimming stripped 2 bases from V and 6 bases from J, with 10 bases between. CDR3: CASSQSSGAGELFF. The CDR3 DNA reads as TGCGCCAGCAGCCAATCTTCGGGGGCCGGGGAGCTGTTTTTT.

This chain uses TRBV7-2 with TRBJ1-1; D not certain. CDR1 and CDR2 (germline): SGHTA, FQGNSA. The length of the CDR3 is 15 residues. The V and J ends lost 0 bases and 1 base respectively, with 9 bases between them. In DNA, the CDR3 is TGTGCCAGCAGCTTAGCGAGCGGCCAGAACACTGAAGCTTTCTTT. This gives the protein CASSLASGQNTEAFF.

This rearrangement joins TRBV5-4 to TRBJ2-6; 12 bases map to TRBD2. V lost 4 bases and J lost 0; bases outside the gene matches: 8. The CDR3 has 19 residues. Germline V lookup: CDR1 SGHNT, CDR2 YYREEE (reference sequence). The CDR3 region has the DNA TGTGCCAGCAGCCCCCGGACTAGCGGGACCCTCTCTGGGGCCAACGTCCTGACTTTC. Translation: CASSPRTSGTLSGANVLTF.

This chain connects TRBV25-1 to TRBJ2-1; unclear D gene. The CDR3 extends over 13 amino acids. V lost 2 bases and J lost 7, with 9 bases in between. Germline V gives CDR1 MGHDK, CDR2 SYGVNS. Here the CDR3 reads CASSESRRNEQFF. DNA for the CDR3: TGTGCCAGCAGTGAAAGTCGCCGGAATGAGCAGTTCTTC.

The chain joins TRBV9 to TRBJ2-1; 8 nucleotides agree with TRBD2. After removal of 4 bases from V and 9 bases from J, the junction contained 9 bases not matched to a gene. CDR3 size: 14 residues. Germline CDR1 SGDLS, CDR2 YYNGEE. The CDR3 loop is CASSLLGSGSEQFF. CDR3 sequence (DNA): TGTGCCAGCAGCTTACTCGGGAGCGGGAGTGAGCAGTTCTTC.

The chain recombines TRBV7-8 with TRBJ2-5; TRBD2 might be the D (7 bases). The germline CDR1 and CDR2 sequences are SGHVS and FQNEAQ. The CDR3 runs 15 residues. V was shortened by 5 bases and J by 5 bases, with 18 bases between the two germline ends. In nucleotides, the CDR3 is TGTGCCAGCAGCCCCGCCGGGGGGCCGGGGGAGACCCAGTACTTC. It is translated as CASSPAGGPGETQYF.

This sequence joins TRBV7-2 and TRBJ2-1, with D maybe TRBD2 (6 bases). The CDR3 is made up of 16 amino acids. The V gene's germline CDR1 is SGHTA and CDR2 FQGNSA. Trimming cost V 2 bases and J 6 bases, with 17 bases left between them. CDR3 residues: CASSLILAGLPNEQFF. Written as DNA, the CDR3 is TGTGCCAGCAGCTTAATACTGGCGGGACTCCCCAATGAGCAGTTCTTC.